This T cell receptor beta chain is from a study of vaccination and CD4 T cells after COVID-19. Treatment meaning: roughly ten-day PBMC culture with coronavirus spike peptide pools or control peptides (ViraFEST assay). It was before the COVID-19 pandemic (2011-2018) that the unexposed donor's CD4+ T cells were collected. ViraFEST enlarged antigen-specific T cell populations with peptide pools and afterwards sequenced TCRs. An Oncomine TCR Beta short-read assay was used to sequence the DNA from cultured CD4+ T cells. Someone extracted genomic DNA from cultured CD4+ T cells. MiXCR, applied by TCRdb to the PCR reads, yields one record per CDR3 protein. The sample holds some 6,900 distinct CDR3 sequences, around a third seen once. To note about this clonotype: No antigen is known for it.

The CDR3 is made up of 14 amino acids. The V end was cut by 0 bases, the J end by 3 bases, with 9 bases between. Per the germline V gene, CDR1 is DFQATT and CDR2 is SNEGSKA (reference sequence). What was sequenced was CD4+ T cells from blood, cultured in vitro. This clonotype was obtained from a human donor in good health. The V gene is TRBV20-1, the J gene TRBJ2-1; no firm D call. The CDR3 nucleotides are TGCAGTGCTAGAGATCTGGATTTCTACAATGAGCAGTTCTTC. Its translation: CSARDLDFYNEQFF.